These 14 T cell receptor beta chains were all obtained from the same sample, sequenced in a study of CD8+CD57+ T cells in acquired aplastic anemia. Genomic DNA, serving as template, underwent TCR beta VDJ and CDR3 profiling. Each CDR3 protein is one row after TCRdb ran MiXCR on the reads. The table shows 200,000 to 250,000 distinct CDR3 sequences, with roughly half occurring only once. For sequencing, patients were chosen who had shown expansion of CD8+CD57+ cells by flow cytometry. Specimen: sorted CD4+, CD8+, or CD8+CD57+ T cells (not recorded which) from PBMCs. The receptors originated from a human donor with aplastic anemia.

Ten or more counts support this clonotype. This rearrangement joins TRBV9 to TRBJ1-1, with D unclear. The V gene's germline CDR1 is SGDLS and CDR2 YYNGEE. The CDR3 spans 13 residues. Trimming removed 1 base from V and 1 base from J, with 5 bases in between. CDR3 amino acids: CASSVSGNTEAFF. Written as DNA, the CDR3 is TGTGCCAGCAGCGTAAGCGGGAACACTGAAGCTTTCTTT.

The J gene is TRBJ2-1, the V gene TRBV7-9; weak D call: TRBD2 (6 bases). V lost 7 bases to trimming and J lost 10 bases, with 23 bases between them. CDR3 length equals 15 residues. The germline gives CDR1 SEHNR, CDR2 FQNEAQ (reference sequence). CDR3 in DNA: TGTGCCAGCACGGATGGGGCTAGCGTCTTTTCCGAGCAGTTCTTC. Translated: CASTDGASVFSEQFF.

The chain couples TRBV25-1 to TRBJ1-1, with 8 bases aligning to TRBD1. The V gene end was trimmed by 1 base and the J gene end by 5 bases; junction bases not matched to a gene: 9. CDR3 length equals 16 residues. The germline V gene encodes CDR1 MGHDK and CDR2 SYGVNS. The CDR3 loop is CASSEWEAGGMTEAFF. DNA of the CDR3: TGTGCCAGCAGTGAATGGGAGGCAGGGGGCATGACTGAAGCTTTCTTT.

This clonotype was detected only once. The chain links TRBV7-2 to TRBJ2-7; 7 nucleotides line up with TRBD2. The CDR3 spans 13 residues. Germline V gene sequence: CDR1 SGHTA, CDR2 FQGNSA. Trimming removed 3 bases from V and 6 bases from J; junction bases left unmatched: 5. The CDR3 sequence: CASSFSGTGEQYF. The DNA of the CDR3 is TGTGCCAGCAGCTTCAGCGGGACGGGCGAGCAGTACTTC.

V gene TRBV4-3 combines with J gene TRBJ2-3, with TRBD2 matching 10 bases. With V trimmed by 4 bases and J by 4 bases, 8 bases remained unmatched. The CDR3 consists of 16 residues. Germline CDR1 reads LGHNA; CDR2 reads YSLEER. CDR3 nucleotide sequence: TGCGCCAGCAGCCGAATACTAGCGGGGCTCTCAGATACGCAGTATTTT. Protein: CASSRILAGLSDTQYF.

The V call is TRBV19, the J call TRBJ2-1; 7 nucleotides match TRBD2. The germline gives CDR1 LNHDA, CDR2 SQIVND (reference sequence). V was clipped by 3 bases and J by 9 bases; unmatched bases: 2. The CDR3 extends over 12 amino acids. The CDR3 reads CASSMGGSEQFF. The CDR3 DNA sequence: TGTGCCAGTAGTATGGGGGGGAGTGAGCAGTTCTTC.

This clonotype was detected only a few times. This rearrangement joins TRBV7-9 to TRBJ1-2, with a tentative D call TRBD1 (5 bases). CDR1 is SEHNR, CDR2 FQNEAQ, per germline (reference sequence). The CDR3 length is 17 residues. V gave up 4 bases and J gave up 4 bases, with 22 bases separating them. CDR3 loop: CASSSISPTRGSYGYTF. The CDR3 coding sequence is TGTGCCAGCAGCTCAATCTCCCCAACCCGGGGCTCCTATGGCTACACCTTC.

This chain uses TRBV5-5 with TRBJ2-4; D perhaps matches TRBD2 (5 bases). In germline, CDR1 is SGHKS, CDR2 YYEKEE (reference sequence). V was cut by 0 bases and J by 0 bases, with 10 bases left in between. CDR3 size: 16 residues. In DNA, the CDR3 is TGTGCCAGCAGCTTGGGGGAGCAACTAGCCAAAAACATTCAGTACTTC. Protein: CASSLGEQLAKNIQYF.

V is TRBV15 and J is TRBJ1-5, with a possible D match to TRBD1 (6 bases). Trimming stripped 3 bases from V and 0 bases from J, with 9 bases between. The CDR3 loop spans 15 amino acids. Germline V gene data show CDR1 as LNHNV and CDR2 as YYDKDF (reference sequence). The CDR3 nucleotides are TGTGCCACCAGCAGGGGACACCTTAGCAATCAGCCCCAGCATTTT. It translates to CATSRGHLSNQPQHF.

As concerns this clonotype: The germline gene is not matched at one end of the junction; a read error may be the cause. The chain recombines TRBV30 with TRBJ1-2; D gene uncertain. Germline V lookup: CDR1 GTSNPN, CDR2 SVGIG (reference sequence). The CDR3 has 13 amino acids. Written as DNA, the CDR3 is TGTGCCTGGACGTACAGCGCCGACTATGGCTACGCCTTC. Translating gives CAWTYSADYGYAF.

This clonotype was detected many times. The chain has TRBV2 and TRBJ1-1, with 7 bases lining up with TRBD1. The CDR3 contains 16 residues. Germline CDR1 reads SNHLY; CDR2 reads FYNNEI. V lost 4 bases, J lost 3 bases, and 11 bases stayed unmatched. Written as DNA, the CDR3 is TGTGCCAGCAGTGCGGGGACAGCCACCGAGGACACTGAAGCTTTCTTT. Translation: CASSAGTATEDTEAFF.

The chain combines TRBV9 with TRBJ2-5; maybe TRBD2 (5 bases). The CDR3 runs to 13 residues. Germline-derived CDR1 and CDR2 are SGDLS and YYNGEE. Trimming pared 4 bases from V and 5 bases from J, leaving 12 bases between. The CDR3 here is CASSWTPAETQYF. In DNA, the CDR3 is TGTGCCAGCAGCTGGACTCCGGCGGAGACCCAGTACTTC.

For this clonotype: Since the CDR3 does not end with the conserved phenylalanine or tryptophan, this likely comes from a read error. The chain links TRBV5-6 to TRBJ1-1; no clear D gene. Germline V gene lookup returns CDR1 SGHDT and CDR2 YYEEEE. This CDR3 is built from 13 residues. CDR3 residues: CACSLLPGTEAFL. Here the CDR3 DNA reads TGTGCCTGCAGCTTGCTTCCGGGCACTGAAGCTTTCCTT.

V usage is TRBV7-2 and J usage is TRBJ2-3; 9 bases are a match to TRBD2. CDR1 and CDR2 (germline): SGHTA, FQGNSA. J was trimmed by 4 bases and V by 5 bases; bases with no gene match: 7. This CDR3 region has 15 residues. The CDR3: CASSASSGDSDTQYF. CDR3 sequence (DNA): TGTGCCAGCAGCGCCTCTAGCGGGGACTCAGATACGCAGTATTTT.